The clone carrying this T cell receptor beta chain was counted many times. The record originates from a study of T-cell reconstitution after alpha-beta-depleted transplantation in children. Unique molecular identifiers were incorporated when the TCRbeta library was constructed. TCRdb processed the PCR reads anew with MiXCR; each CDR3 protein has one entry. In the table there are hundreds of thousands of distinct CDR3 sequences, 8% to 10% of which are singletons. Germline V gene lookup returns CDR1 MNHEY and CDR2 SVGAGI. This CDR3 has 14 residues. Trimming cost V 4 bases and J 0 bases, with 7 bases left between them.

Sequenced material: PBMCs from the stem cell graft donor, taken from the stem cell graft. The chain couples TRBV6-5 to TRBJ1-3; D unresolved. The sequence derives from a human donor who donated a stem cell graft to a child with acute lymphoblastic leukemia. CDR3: CASSSEHSGNTIYF. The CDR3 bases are TGTGCCAGCAGTTCCGAGCACTCTGGAAACACCATATATTTT.